A selection of T cell receptor beta chains follows, all from one sample in a study of T-cell reconstitution after alpha-beta-depleted transplantation in children. TCRdb ran MiXCR on the PCR reads and lists one entry per CDR3 protein. This table holds 350,000 to 450,000 distinct CDR3 sequences, 13% found once. This sample comprised PBMCs, obtained from the stem cell graft. The source is a human donor who donated a stem cell graft to a child with Fanconi anemia. CDR3s include the opening cysteine and the closing phenylalanine or tryptophan. D genes are given only for firm matches. Expanded clones get a size class; other rows say once, few or many, or leave the size out.

j_call | clone_size | d_call | v_call | cdr3_aa | cdr3_nt
TRBJ2-1 | many | TRBD2 | TRBV12-3/TRBV12-4 | CASSLLGLAGTYNEQFF | TGTGCCAGCAGTTTGCTTGGGCTAGCGGGGACCTACAATGAGCAGTTCTTC
TRBJ2-1 | few | NA | TRBV6-5 | CASSYSRVNEQFF | TGTGCCAGCAGTTACTCGAGGGTTAATGAGCAGTTCTTC
TRBJ2-2 | few | NA | TRBV7-9 | CASSLVGINTGELFF | TGTGCCAGCAGCTTAGTGGGCATAAACACCGGGGAGCTGTTTTTT
TRBJ1-2 | NA | NA | TRBV7-2 | CASSREGFGYTF | TGTGCCAGCAGCCGGGAGGGATTTGGCTACACCTTC
TRBJ1-3 | NA | NA | TRBV9 | CASSVDLGNTIYF | TGTGCCAGCAGCGTAGATCTCGGAAACACCATATATTTT
TRBJ1-1 | NA | TRBD1 | TRBV6-5 | CASSPTGGWSTEAFF | TGTGCCAGCAGTCCTACAGGGGGTTGGAGCACTGAAGCTTTCTTT
TRBJ1-5 | many | TRBD1 | TRBV5-5 | CASSPTGGVDQPQHF | TGTGCCAGCAGTCCTACAGGGGGAGTGGATCAGCCCCAGCATTTT
TRBJ1-1 | NA | NA | TRBV5-5 | CASSLEGIGYTEAFF | TGTGCCAGCAGCTTGGAGGGGATAGGGTACACTGAAGCTTTCTTT
TRBJ2-2 | few | NA | TRBV20-1 | CSAPKRRGFGTGELFF | TGCAGTGCTCCAAAGCGAAGGGGGTTCGGCACCGGGGAGCTGTTTTTT
TRBJ2-1 | few | TRBD1 | TRBV19 | CASSITQGALDEQFF | TGTGCCAGTAGTATAACGCAGGGGGCTTTAGATGAGCAGTTCTTC
TRBJ1-2 | once | TRBD1 | TRBV5-4 | CASSLAGTGTGYGYTF | TGTGCCAGCAGCTTGGCCGGGACAGGGACAGGCTATGGCTACACCTTC
TRBJ1-1 | NA | NA | TRBV6-1 | CASSVVPVNTEAFF | TGTGCCAGCAGTGTGGTTCCAGTAAACACTGAAGCTTTCTTT
TRBJ2-1 | NA | NA | TRBV3-1 | CASSHVGEVDEQFF | TGTGCCAGCAGCCACGTGGGGGAAGTGGATGAGCAGTTCTTC
TRBJ2-1 | many | NA | TRBV7-9 | CASSLNWGVNNEQFF | TGTGCCAGCAGCTTAAACTGGGGGGTTAACAATGAGCAGTTCTTC
TRBJ1-5 | NA | NA | TRBV18 | CASSSRGGEPQHF | TGTGCCAGCTCAAGTCGAGGGGGAGAGCCCCAGCATTTT
TRBJ2-1 | many | NA | TRBV15 | CATSRGQEGNEQFF | TGTGCCACCAGCAGAGGACAAGAGGGAAATGAGCAGTTCTTC
TRBJ2-1 | NA | NA | TRBV4-3 | CASSQDLAGGEQFF | TGCGCCAGCAGCCAAGATCTGGCAGGAGGGGAGCAGTTCTTC
TRBJ1-2 | NA | TRBD1 | TRBV7-9 | CASSSGQGISGYTF | TGTGCCAGCAGCTCGGGACAGGGGATTAGTGGCTACACCTTC
TRBJ2-3 | NA | NA | TRBV3-1 | CASSHGRGMPDTQYF | TGTGCCAGCAGCCACGGCAGGGGAATGCCAGATACGCAGTATTTT
TRBJ1-1 | NA | NA | TRBV19 | CASSIVFQGNTEAFF | TGTGCCAGTAGTATAGTTTTCCAGGGGAACACTGAAGCTTTCTTT
TRBJ2-6 | few | NA | TRBV7-7 | CASSSGTGGRASGANVLTF | TGTGCCAGCAGCTCAGGAACAGGGGGGAGGGCCTCTGGGGCCAACGTCCTGACTTTC
TRBJ2-7 | many | NA | TRBV9 | CASSEDSRPYEQYF | TGTGCCAGCAGTGAGGACTCTCGCCCCTACGAGCAGTACTTC
TRBJ2-7 | few | NA | TRBV29-1 | CSAEDRYEQYF | TGCAGCGCCGAAGATCGCTACGAGCAGTACTTC
TRBJ2-7 | few | NA | TRBV18 | CASSRGDRPTYEQYF | TGTGCCAGCTCCCGCGGGGACAGACCCACCTACGAGCAGTACTTC
TRBJ2-6 | few | TRBD1 | TRBV24-1 | CATSGPGGASTGANVLTF | TGTGCCACCAGTGGTCCAGGGGGCGCCTCTACTGGGGCCAACGTCCTGACTTTC
TRBJ2-1 | few | NA | TRBV12-3/TRBV12-4 | CASGLGEPYNEQFF | TGTGCCAGCGGACTTGGGGAGCCCTACAATGAGCAGTTCTTC
TRBJ2-7 | NA | NA | TRBV5-6 | CAISPTLSSYEQYF | TGTGCCATCAGCCCTACGCTCAGCTCCTACGAGCAGTACTTC
TRBJ2-1 | few | NA | TRBV29-1 | CSVLGGSSYNEQFF | TGCAGCGTTCTGGGCGGTAGCTCCTACAATGAGCAGTTCTTC
TRBJ1-5 | few | NA | TRBV18 | CASSPGPQPQHF | TGTGCCAGCTCACCGGGGCCTCAGCCCCAGCATTTT
TRBJ2-3 | NA | TRBD2 | TRBV10-1 | CASSEQRGDTQYF | TGCGCCAGCAGTGAGCAGCGGGGAGATACGCAGTATTTT
TRBJ2-5 | NA | NA | TRBV5-1 | CASSFLSSIQETQYF | TGCGCCAGCAGCTTCTTATCTAGCATCCAAGAGACCCAGTACTTC
TRBJ2-5 | few | TRBD2 | TRBV19 | CASGYGTIETQYF | TGTGCCAGTGGGTATGGGACTATAGAGACCCAGTACTTC
TRBJ2-1 | few | TRBD1 | TRBV6-2/TRBV6-3 | CASKGQGFFNEQFF | TGTGCCAGCAAAGGACAGGGGTTTTTCAATGAGCAGTTCTTC
TRBJ2-2 | NA | TRBD1 | TRBV5-1 | CASSQGDSYTGELFF | TGCGCCAGCAGCCAGGGGGACAGTTACACCGGGGAGCTGTTTTTT
TRBJ2-5 | many | NA | TRBV12-3/TRBV12-4 | CASKPLLEETQYF | TGTGCCAGCAAACCCCTCCTGGAGGAGACCCAGTACTTC
TRBJ2-1 | NA | NA | TRBV5-1 | CASSFGLVSNEQFF | TGCGCCAGCAGCTTCGGCCTAGTCTCCAATGAGCAGTTCTTC
TRBJ2-7 | NA | NA | TRBV27 | CASGPPYEQYF | TGTGCCAGCGGCCCCCCCTACGAGCAGTACTTC
TRBJ1-1 | NA | NA | TRBV6-5 | CASSYVRAGENTEAFF | TGTGCCAGCAGTTACGTCAGAGCAGGGGAGAACACTGAAGCTTTCTTT